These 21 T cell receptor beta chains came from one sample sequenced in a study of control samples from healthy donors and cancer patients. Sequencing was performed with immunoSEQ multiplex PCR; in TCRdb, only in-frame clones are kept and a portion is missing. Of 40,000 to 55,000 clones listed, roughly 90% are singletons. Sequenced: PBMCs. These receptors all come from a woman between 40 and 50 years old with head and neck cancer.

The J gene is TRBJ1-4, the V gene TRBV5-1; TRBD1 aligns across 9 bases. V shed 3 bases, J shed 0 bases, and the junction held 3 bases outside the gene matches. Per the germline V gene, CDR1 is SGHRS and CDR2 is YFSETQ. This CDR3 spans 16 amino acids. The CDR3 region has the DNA TGCGCCAGCAGCTGGGGACAGGGAGCAACTAATGAAAAACTGTTTTTT. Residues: CASSWGQGATNEKLFF.

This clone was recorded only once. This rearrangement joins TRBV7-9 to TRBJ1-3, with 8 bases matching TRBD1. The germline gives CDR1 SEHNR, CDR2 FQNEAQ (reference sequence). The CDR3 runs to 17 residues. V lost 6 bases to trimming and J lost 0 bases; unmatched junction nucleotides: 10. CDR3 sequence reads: CASRRGIQGGSGNTIYF. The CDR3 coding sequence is TGTGCCAGCAGGAGGGGTATACAGGGGGGCTCTGGAAACACCATATATTTT.

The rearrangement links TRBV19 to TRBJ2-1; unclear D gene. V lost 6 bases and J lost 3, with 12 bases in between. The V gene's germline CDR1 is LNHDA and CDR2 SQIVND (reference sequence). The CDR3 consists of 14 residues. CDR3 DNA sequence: TGTGCCAGTAGCTACACGGTGGTCTACAATGAGCAGTTCTTC. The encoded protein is CASSYTVVYNEQFF.

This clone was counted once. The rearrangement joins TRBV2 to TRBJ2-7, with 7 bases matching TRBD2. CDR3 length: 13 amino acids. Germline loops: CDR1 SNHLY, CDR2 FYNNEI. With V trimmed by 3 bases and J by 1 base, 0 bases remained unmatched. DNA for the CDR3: TGTGCCAGCAGTGACGGGGGGTCCTACGAGCAGTACTTC. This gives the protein CASSDGGSYEQYF.

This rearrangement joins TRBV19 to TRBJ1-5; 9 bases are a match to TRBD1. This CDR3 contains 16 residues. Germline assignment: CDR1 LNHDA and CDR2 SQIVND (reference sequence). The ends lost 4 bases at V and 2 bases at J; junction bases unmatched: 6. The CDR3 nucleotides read TGTGCCAGTAGTAACGACAGGGGGTATGGCAATCAGCCCCAGCATTTT. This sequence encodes CASSNDRGYGNQPQHF.

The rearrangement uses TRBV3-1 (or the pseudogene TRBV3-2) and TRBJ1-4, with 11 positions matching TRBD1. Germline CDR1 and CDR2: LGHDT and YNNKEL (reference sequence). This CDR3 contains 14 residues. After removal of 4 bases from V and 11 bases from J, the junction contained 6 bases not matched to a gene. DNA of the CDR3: TGTGCCAGCAGCCTCGGGACAGGGGGAGAGAAACTGTTTTTT. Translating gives CASSLGTGGEKLFF.

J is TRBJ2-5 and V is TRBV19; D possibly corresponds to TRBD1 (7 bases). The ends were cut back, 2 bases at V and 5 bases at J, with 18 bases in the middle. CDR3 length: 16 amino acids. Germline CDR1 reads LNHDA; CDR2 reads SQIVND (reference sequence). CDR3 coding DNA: TGTGCCAGTAGTATATATGGAGGGGCCAGGGGGGAGACCCAGTACTTC. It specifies CASSIYGGARGETQYF.

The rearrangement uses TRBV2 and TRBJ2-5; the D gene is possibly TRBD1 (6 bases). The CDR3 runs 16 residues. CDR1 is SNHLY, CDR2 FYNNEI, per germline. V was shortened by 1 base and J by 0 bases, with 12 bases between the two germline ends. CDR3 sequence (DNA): TGTGCCAGCAGTGAAGTCGGGGCAGGGGACCAAGAGACCCAGTACTTC. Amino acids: CASSEVGAGDQETQYF.

The CDR3 protein is CASSLDTGRQFF. The CDR3 DNA sequence: TGTGCCAGCAGCCTAGATACTGGGCGGCAGTTCTTC. The chain recombines TRBV3-1 (or the pseudogene TRBV3-2) with TRBJ2-1; D is undetermined. The CDR3 sequence is 12 residues long. V gave up 4 bases and J gave up 12 bases, with 13 bases separating them. Germline CDR1 and CDR2: LGHDT and YNNKEL (reference sequence).

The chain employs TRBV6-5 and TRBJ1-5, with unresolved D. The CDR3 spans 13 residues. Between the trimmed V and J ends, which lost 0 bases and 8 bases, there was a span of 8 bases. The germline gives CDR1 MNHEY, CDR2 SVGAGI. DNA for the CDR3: TGTGCCAGCAGTTACTCTACCCGGGAGCCCCAGCATTTT. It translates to CASSYSTREPQHF.

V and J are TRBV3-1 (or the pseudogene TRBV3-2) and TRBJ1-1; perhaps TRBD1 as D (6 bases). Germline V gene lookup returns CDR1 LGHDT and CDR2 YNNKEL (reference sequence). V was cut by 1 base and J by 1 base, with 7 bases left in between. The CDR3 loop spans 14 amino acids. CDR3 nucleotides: TGTGCCAGCAGCCAAGTACAGGGGAACACTGAAGCTTTCTTT. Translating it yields CASSQVQGNTEAFF.

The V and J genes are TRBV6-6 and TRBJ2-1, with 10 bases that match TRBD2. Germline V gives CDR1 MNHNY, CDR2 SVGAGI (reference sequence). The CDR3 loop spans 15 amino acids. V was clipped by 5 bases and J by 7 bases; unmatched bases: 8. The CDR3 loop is CASSQSGRAWNEQFF. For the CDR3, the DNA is TGTGCCAGCAGTCAAAGCGGGAGGGCCTGGAATGAGCAGTTCTTC.

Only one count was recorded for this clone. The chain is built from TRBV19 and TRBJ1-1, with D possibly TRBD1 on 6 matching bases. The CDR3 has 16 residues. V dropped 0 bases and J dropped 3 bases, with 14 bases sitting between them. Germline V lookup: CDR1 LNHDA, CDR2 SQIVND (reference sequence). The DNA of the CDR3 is TGTGCCAGTAGTATAGAGGAGGGGGTCGTGGACACTGAAGCTTTCTTT. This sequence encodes CASSIEEGVVDTEAFF.

This chain's CDR3 is CASSSPGRAGETQYF. The CDR3 DNA is TGTGCCAGTAGTTCCCCGGGGCGGGCGGGGGAGACCCAGTACTTC. The chain joins TRBV19 to TRBJ2-5; possibly TRBD2 for D (6 bases). Germline assignment: CDR1 LNHDA and CDR2 SQIVND (reference sequence). V lost 5 bases to trimming and J lost 5 bases, with 18 bases between them. The CDR3 is 15 amino acids. The full variable domain, with the rest looked up from reference TRBV19 and TRBJ2-5, is DGGITQSPKYLFRKEGQNVTLSCEQNLNHDAMYWYRQDPGQGLRLIYYSQIVNDFQKGDIAEGYSVSREKKESFPLTVTSAQKNPTAFYLCASSSPGRAGETQYFGPGTRLLVL.

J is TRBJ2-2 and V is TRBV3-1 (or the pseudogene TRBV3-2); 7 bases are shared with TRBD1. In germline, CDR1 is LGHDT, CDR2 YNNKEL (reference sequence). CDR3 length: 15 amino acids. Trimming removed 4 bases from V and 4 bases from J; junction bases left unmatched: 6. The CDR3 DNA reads TGTGCCAGCAGCCTCAGACAGGGCGGCACCGGGGAGCTGTTTTTT. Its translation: CASSLRQGGTGELFF.

The CDR3 here is CASSLRGQGAPAGYTF. Here the CDR3 DNA reads TGTGCCAGCAGCTTACGGGGACAGGGGGCGCCGGCTGGCTACACCTTC. The chain joins TRBV7-2 to TRBJ1-2, with 12 bases aligning to TRBD1. CDR3 size: 16 residues. Germline-derived CDR1 and CDR2 are SGHTA and FQGNSA. J gave up 7 bases and V 2 bases, and 8 bases lay outside the gene matches. Based on the CDR3 plus reference TRBV7-2 and TRBJ1-2, the full variable domain is GAGVSQSPSNKVTEKGKDVELRCDPISGHTALYWYRQSLGQGLEFLIYFQGNSAPDKSGLPSDRFSAERTGGSVSTLTIQRTQQEDSAVYLCASSLRGQGAPAGYTFGSGTRLTVV.

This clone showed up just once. CDR3 DNA: TGTGCCAGCAGTTACGGGGGGGCAAACACTGAAGCTTTCTTT. Translated: CASSYGGANTEAFF. The chain joins TRBV6-2 or TRBV6-3 to TRBJ1-1, with D perhaps matching TRBD1 (6 bases). Germline lookup yields CDR1 MNHEY and CDR2 SVGEGT. The CDR3 sequence is 14 residues long. Deletions cut 2 bases from V and 2 bases from J, with 9 bases between.

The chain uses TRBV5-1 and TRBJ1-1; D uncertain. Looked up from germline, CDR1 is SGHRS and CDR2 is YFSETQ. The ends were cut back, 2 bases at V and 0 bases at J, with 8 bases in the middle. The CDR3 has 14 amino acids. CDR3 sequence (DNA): TGCGCCAGCAGCTTCCGGGATATGAACACTGAAGCTTTCTTT. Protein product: CASSFRDMNTEAFF.

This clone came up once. The CDR3, as DNA: TGTGCCAGCTCACTACGGCCTCCGGAGCAGTTCTTC. As protein: CASSLRPPEQFF. V usage is TRBV18 and J usage is TRBJ2-1; D unclear. The CDR3 has 12 amino acids. Trimming removed 4 bases at V and 10 bases at J, with 11 bases between. The germline V gene encodes CDR1 KGHSH and CDR2 LQKENI.

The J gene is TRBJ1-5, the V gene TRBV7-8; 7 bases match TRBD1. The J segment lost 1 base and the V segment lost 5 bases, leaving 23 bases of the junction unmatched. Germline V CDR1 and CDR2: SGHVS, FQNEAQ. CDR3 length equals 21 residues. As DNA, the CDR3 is TGTGCCAGCAGCCCACGTCTGGGACAGAGGGGACCCCGCGCGAGCAATCAGCCCCAGCATTTT. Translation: CASSPRLGQRGPRASNQPQHF.

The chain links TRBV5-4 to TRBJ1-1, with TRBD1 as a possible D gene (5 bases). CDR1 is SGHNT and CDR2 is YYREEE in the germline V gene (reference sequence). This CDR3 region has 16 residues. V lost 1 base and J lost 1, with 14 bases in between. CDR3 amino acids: CASSLNPGTGNTEAFF. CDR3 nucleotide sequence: TGTGCCAGCAGCTTGAACCCCGGGACGGGGAACACTGAAGCTTTCTTT.